This T cell receptor beta chain was documented in a study of blood T cell repertoires in COVID-19. The wider study: Acute and convalescent COVID-19 samples came from the United States, Italy and Spain. Sources were T cells, B-cell-depleted T cells, or PBMCs; the material itself was cDNA or gDNA.

Clones were sequenced by immunoSEQ multiplex PCR, and TCRdb holds only the in-frame ones, with some missing. Here the sample spans about 83,000 clones, about 87% being singletons. The germline V gene has CDR1 MNHNS and CDR2 SASEGT. CDR3 size: 18 residues. Unmatched junction bases numbered 8, after V lost 0 bases and J lost 1 base. This clone was picked up one time. Sequenced: peripheral blood. The origin of this receptor is a man older than 75 with active or convalescent COVID-19. This chain links TRBV6-1 with TRBJ2-1; 8 bases align to TRBD2. CDR3 bases: TGTGCCAGCAGTGAAGCCGTTTTCGGGGGGGGTTCCTACAATGAGCAGTTCTTC. This encodes CASSEAVFGGGSYNEQFF.